The present entry profiles one TCR beta chain with its context. Trimming removed 4 bases from V and 5 bases from J, with 17 bases in between. CDR1 SQVTM and CDR2 ANQGSEA come from the germline V gene. This CDR3 spans 14 amino acids. The sample is drawn from a study of blood T cells in healthy people across ages. The second PCR ran about 7 to 12 cycles with a sample-barcoded 5' primer and J-beta primers. TCRdb ran MiXCR on the 5' RACE reads and lists one entry per CDR3 protein. The table shows 500,000 to 650,000 distinct CDR3 sequences, with about 27% occurring only once. The sample was also reused in another study, on T cells of mothers and their children.

The chain carries TRBV29-1 and TRBJ2-5, with D possibly TRBD1 on 6 matching bases. The TCR was taken from a boy under 10 years old in good health. The sample was blood. CDR3 coding DNA: TGCAGCGTTGCCGGGACAACTTCGTCCGAGACCCAGTACTTC. Amino acid sequence: CSVAGTTSSETQYF.